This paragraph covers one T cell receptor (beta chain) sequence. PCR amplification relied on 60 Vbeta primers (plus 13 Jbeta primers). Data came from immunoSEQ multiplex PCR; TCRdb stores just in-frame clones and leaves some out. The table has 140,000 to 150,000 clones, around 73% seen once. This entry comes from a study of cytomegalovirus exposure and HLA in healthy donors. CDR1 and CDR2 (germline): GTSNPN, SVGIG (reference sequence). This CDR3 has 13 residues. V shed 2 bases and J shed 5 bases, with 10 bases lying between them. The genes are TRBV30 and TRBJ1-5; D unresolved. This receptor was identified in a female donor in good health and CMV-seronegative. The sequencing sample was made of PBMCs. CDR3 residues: CAWSHGRDQPQHF. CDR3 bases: TGTGCCTGGAGTCATGGGCGAGATCAGCCCCAGCATTTT.